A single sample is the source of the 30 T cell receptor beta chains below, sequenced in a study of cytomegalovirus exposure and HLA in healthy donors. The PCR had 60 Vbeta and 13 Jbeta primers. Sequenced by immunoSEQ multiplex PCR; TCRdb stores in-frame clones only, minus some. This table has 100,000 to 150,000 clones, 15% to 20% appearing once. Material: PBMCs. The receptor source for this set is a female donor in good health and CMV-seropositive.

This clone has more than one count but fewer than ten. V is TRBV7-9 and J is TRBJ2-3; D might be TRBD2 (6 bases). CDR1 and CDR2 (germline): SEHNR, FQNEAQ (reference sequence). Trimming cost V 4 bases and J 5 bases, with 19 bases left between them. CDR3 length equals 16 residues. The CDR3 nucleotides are TGTGCCAGCAGCTCTACCCCGGCGGGGTGGGGAGATACGCAGTATTTT. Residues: CASSSTPAGWGDTQYF.

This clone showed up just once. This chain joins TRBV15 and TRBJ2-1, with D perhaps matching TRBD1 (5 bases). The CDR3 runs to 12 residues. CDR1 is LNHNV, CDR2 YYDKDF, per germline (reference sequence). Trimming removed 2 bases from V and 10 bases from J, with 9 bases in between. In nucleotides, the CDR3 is TGTGCCACCAGCAGACCCCGGACAGAGCAGTTCTTC. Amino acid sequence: CATSRPRTEQFF.

CDR3 amino acids: CASSYFGGAGYEQYF. DNA for the CDR3: TGTGCCAGCAGTTATTTCGGGGGGGCGGGCTACGAGCAGTACTTC. The rearrangement links TRBV6-5 to TRBJ2-7; 8 positions agree with TRBD2. The germline gives CDR1 MNHEY, CDR2 SVGAGI. V lost 3 bases and J lost 3; bases outside the gene matches: 7. The CDR3 runs to 15 residues.

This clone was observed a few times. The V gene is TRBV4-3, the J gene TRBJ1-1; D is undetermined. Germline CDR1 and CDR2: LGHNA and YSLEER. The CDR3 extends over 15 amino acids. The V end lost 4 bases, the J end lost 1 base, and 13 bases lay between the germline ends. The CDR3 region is CASSPLVRQNTEAFF. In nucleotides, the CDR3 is TGCGCCAGCAGCCCCCTTGTGAGGCAGAACACTGAAGCTTTCTTT.

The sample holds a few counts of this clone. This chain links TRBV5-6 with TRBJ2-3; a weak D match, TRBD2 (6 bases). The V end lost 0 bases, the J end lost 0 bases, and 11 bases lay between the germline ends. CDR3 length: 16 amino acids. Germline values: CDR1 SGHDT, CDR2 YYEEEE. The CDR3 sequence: CASSLELRGSTDTQYF. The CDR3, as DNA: TGTGCCAGCAGCTTGGAGCTTCGGGGGAGCACAGATACGCAGTATTTT. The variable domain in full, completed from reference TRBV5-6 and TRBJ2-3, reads DAGVTQSPTHLIKTRGQQVTLRCSPKSGHDTVSWYQQALGQGPQFIFQYYEEEERQRGNFPDRFSGHQFPNYSSELNVNALLLGDSALYLCASSLELRGSTDTQYFGPGTRLTVL.

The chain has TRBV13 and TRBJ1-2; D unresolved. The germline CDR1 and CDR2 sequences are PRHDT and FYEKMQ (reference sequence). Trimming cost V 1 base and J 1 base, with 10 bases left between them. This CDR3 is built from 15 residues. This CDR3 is CASSLVDGSNYGYTF. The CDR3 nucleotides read TGTGCCAGCAGCTTAGTCGACGGGAGTAACTATGGCTACACCTTC.

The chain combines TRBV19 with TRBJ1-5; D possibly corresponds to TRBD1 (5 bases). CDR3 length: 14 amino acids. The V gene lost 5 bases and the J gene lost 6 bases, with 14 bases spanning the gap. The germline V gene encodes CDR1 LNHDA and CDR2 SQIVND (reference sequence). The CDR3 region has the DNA TGTGCCAGTAGTGGGACTGGGTTTAGTCAGCCCCAGCATTTT. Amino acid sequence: CASSGTGFSQPQHF.

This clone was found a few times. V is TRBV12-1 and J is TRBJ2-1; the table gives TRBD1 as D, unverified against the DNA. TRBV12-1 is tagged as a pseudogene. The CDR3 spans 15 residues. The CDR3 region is CASRRRGQGDNEQFF. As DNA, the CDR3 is TGTGCCAGCAGAAGAAGGGGACAGGGAGACAATGAGCAGTTCTTC.

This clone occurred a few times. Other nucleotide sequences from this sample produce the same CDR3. CDR3 DNA: TGTGCCAGCAGCTGGCGGGGGGGAGAGACCCAGTACTTC. Translation: CASSWRGGETQYF. The chain links TRBV5-4 to TRBJ2-5; TRBD2 aligns across 9 bases. The CDR3 runs 13 residues. Germline V lookup: CDR1 SGHNT, CDR2 YYREEE (reference sequence). V shed 3 bases and J 4 bases; nucleotides not matched to a gene: 1.

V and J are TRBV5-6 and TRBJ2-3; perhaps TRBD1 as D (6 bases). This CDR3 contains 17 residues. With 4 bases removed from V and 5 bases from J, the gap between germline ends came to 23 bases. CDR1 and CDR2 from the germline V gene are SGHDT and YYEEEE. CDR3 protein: CASSRISGEKGQDTQYF. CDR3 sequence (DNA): TGTGCCAGCAGCCGGATATCCGGAGAGAAGGGACAAGATACGCAGTATTTT. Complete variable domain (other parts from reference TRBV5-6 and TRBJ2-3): DAGVTQSPTHLIKTRGQQVTLRCSPKSGHDTVSWYQQALGQGPQFIFQYYEEEERQRGNFPDRFSGHQFPNYSSELNVNALLLGDSALYLCASSRISGEKGQDTQYFGPGTRLTVL.

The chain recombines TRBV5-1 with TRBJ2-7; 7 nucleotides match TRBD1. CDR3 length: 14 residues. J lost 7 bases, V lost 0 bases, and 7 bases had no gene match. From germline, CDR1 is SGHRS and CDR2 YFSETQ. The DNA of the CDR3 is TGCGCCAGCAGCTTGGCCGGAACAGGGGAAGAGCAGTACTTC. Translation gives CASSLAGTGEEQYF.

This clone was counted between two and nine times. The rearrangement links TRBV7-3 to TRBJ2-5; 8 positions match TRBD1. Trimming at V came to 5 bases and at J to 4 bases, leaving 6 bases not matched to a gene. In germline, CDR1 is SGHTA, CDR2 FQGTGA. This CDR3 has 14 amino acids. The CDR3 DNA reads TGTGCCAGCAGCCAAACAGGGGGAGGAGAGACCCAGTACTTC. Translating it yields CASSQTGGGETQYF.

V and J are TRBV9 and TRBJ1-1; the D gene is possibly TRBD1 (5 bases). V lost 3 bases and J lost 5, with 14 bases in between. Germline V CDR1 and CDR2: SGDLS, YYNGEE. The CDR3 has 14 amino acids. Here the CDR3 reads CASSADPRGTEAFF. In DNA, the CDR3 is TGTGCCAGCAGCGCCGACCCAAGGGGAACTGAAGCTTTCTTT.

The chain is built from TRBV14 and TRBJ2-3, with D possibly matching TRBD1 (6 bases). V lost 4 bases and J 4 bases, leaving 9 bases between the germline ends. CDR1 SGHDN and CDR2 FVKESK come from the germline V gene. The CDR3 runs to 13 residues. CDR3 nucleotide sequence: TGTGCCAGCAGCCCTACAGGGCCAGATACGCAGTATTTT. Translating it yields CASSPTGPDTQYF.

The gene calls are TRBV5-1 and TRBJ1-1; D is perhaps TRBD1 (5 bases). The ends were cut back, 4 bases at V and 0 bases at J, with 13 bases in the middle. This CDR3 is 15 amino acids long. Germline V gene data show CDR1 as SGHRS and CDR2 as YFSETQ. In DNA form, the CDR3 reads TGCGCCAGCAGCCCTGGACGGGGGATGAACACTGAAGCTTTCTTT. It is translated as CASSPGRGMNTEAFF.

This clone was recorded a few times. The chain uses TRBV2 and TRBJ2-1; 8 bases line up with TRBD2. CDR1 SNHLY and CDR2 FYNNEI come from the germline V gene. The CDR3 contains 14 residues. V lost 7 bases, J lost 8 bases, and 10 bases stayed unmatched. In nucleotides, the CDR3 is TGTGCCAGCACCGGGAGCGGGAGTCCCCATGAGCAGTTCTTC. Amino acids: CASTGSGSPHEQFF.

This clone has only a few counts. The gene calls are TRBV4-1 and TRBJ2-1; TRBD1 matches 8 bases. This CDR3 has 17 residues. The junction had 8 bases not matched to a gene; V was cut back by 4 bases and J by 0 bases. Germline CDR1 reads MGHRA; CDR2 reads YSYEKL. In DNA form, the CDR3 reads TGCGCCAGCAGCCCCCAGGGGGCCCAAACCTCCTACAATGAGCAGTTCTTC. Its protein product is CASSPQGAQTSYNEQFF.

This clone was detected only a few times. CDR3 loop: CASSLRQALNTEAFF. The CDR3 nucleotides read TGCGCCAGCAGCTTGCGTCAGGCCCTTAACACTGAAGCTTTCTTT. J is TRBJ1-1 and V is TRBV5-1; D is ambiguous. The CDR3 is made up of 15 amino acids. The V and J ends lost 1 base and 2 bases respectively, with 12 bases between them. Germline assignment: CDR1 SGHRS and CDR2 YFSETQ.

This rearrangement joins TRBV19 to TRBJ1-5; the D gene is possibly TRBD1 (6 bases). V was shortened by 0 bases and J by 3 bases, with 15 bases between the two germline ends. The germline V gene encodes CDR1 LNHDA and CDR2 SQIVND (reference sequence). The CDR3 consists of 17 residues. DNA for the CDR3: TGTGCCAGTAGTATAGATCAGGGGAAGGTGGACAATCAGCCCCAGCATTTT. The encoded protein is CASSIDQGKVDNQPQHF.

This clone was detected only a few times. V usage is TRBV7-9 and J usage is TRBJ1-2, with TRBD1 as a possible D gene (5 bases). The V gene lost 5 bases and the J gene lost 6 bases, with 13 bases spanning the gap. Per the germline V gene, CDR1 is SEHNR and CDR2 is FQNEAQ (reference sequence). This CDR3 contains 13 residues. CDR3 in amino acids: CASSGTGTNGYTF. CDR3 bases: TGTGCCAGCAGCGGGACCGGGACTAATGGCTACACCTTC.

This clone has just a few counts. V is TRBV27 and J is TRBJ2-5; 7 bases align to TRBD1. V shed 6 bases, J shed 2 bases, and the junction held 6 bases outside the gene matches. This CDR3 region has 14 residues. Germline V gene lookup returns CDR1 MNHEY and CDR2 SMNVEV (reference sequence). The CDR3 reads CASSGTVDQETQYF. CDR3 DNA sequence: TGTGCCAGCAGCGGGACAGTCGATCAAGAGACCCAGTACTTC.

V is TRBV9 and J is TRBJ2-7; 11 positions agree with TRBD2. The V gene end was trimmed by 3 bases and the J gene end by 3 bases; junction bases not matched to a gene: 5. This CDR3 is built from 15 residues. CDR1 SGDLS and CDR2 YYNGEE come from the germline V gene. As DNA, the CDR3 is TGTGCCAGCAGCGCGGGACTAGCGGAGAGCTACGAGCAGTACTTC. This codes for CASSAGLAESYEQYF.

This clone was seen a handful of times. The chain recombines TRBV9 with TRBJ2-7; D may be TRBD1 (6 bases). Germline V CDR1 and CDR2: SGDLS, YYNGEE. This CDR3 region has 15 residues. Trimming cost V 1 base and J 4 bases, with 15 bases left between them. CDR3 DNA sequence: TGTGCCAGCAGCGTAAGGGACACGACCCTGTACGAGCAGTACTTC. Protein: CASSVRDTTLYEQYF.

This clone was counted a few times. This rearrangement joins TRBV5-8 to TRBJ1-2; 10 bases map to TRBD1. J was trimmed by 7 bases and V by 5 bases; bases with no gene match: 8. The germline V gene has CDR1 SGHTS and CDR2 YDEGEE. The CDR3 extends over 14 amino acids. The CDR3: CASSFDRGRIGYTF. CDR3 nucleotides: TGTGCCAGCAGTTTCGACAGGGGGCGAATTGGCTACACCTTC.

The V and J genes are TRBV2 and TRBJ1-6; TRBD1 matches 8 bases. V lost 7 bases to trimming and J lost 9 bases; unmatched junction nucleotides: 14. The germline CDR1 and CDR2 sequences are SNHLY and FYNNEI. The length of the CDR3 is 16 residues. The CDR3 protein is CASIILTGAMISPLHF. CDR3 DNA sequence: TGTGCCAGCATAATTTTGACAGGGGCAATGATTTCACCCCTCCACTTT.

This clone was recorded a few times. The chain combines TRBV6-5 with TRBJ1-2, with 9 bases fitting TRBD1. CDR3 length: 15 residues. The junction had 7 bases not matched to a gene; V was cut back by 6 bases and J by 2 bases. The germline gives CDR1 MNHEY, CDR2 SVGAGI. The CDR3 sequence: CASRDGTGRNYGYTF. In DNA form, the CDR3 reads TGTGCCAGCAGAGACGGGACAGGGAGAAACTATGGCTACACCTTC.

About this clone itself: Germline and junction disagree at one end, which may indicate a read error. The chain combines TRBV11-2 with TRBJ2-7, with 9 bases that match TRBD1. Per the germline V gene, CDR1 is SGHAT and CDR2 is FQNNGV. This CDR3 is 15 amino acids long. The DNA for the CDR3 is TGTGCCAGCAGCTTAAACAGGGGGCCCTCCAACGAGCAGTACTTC. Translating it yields CASSLNRGPSNEQYF.

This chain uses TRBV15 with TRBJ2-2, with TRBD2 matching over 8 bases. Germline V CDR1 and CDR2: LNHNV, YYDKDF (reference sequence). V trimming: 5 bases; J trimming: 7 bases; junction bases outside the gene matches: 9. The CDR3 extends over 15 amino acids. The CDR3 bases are TGTGCCACCAGCCCCCGAGTAGCGGGACTCGGGGAGCTGTTTTTT. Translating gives CATSPRVAGLGELFF.

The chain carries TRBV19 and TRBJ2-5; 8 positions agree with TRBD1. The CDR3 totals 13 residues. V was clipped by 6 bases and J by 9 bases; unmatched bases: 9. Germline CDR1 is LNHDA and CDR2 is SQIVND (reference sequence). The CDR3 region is CASSTGTGDPQYF. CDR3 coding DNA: TGTGCCAGTAGCACCGGGACAGGCGATCCCCAGTACTTC.

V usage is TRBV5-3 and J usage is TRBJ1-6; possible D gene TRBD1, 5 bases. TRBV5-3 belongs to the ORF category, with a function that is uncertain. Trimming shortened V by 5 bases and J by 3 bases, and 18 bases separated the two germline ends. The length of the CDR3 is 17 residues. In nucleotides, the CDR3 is TGTGCCAGAAGAAGGAAAACAGGACCTTTCTATAATTCACCCCTCCACTTT. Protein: CARRRKTGPFYNSPLHF.